This TCR beta chain came from a study of post-analysis software for immune sequencing data. Findings and limits, study-wide: Same-batch samples co-clustered strongly by F measure. The five TRBV segments detected at higher frequency in patients than in controls included TRBV5-6, TRBV5-1 and TRBV20-1.

cDNA libraries of TCR beta carried unique molecular identifiers. One entry per CDR3 protein results from TCRdb running MiXCR on the PCR reads. This sample has roughly 800,000 distinct CDR3 sequences, with around 50% found just once. On this clonotype: What it binds is unknown.

The V gene lost 3 bases and the J gene lost 1 base, with 16 bases spanning the gap. CDR3 length equals 17 residues. This receptor was identified in a girl under 18 with multiple sclerosis. V is TRBV12-3 or TRBV12-4 and J is TRBJ2-4; D gene uncertain. Sequenced material: blood. The CDR3 loop is CASSFDMRGGAKNIQYF. In DNA, the CDR3 is TGTGCCAGCAGTTTTGATATGCGCGGTGGGGCCAAAAACATTCAGTACTTC.